This entry lists 18 T cell receptor beta chains sequenced from one sample in a study of T cells in women clearing cervical HPV infection. The method was immunoSEQ multiplex PCR; TCRdb's version includes in-frame clones alone and lacks a portion of them. The sample yields about 21,000 clones, of which the top ten take up over 7.5%. Sequencing was performed on blood buffy coat. These receptors originate from a woman aged 18-70 years with a cervical HPV16 infection that either progressed to CIN3+ or cleared (not recorded which).

Remarks on this clone: The sequenced fragment ends 3 residues before the CDR3 boundary, so the rest is inferred from the germline J gene. The V call is TRBV29-1, the J call TRBJ2-4, with TRBD2 identical over 12 bases. The germline CDR1 and CDR2 sequences are SQVTM and ANQGSEA. V lost 6 bases, J lost 9 bases, and 9 bases stayed unmatched. CDR3 length: 14 residues. The CDR3 loop reads CSVMTSGSVVIQYF. The part of the CDR3 DNA that was read is TGCAGCGTGATGACTAGCGGGAGCGTGGTCATT.

A note on this clone: The read ends 3 residues early relative to the CDR3; the germline J gene fills the gap. The V gene is TRBV7-6, the J gene TRBJ2-7; 9 bases fit TRBD2. V lost 5 bases and J lost 3; bases outside the gene matches: 17. The CDR3 has 18 residues. In germline, CDR1 is SGHVS, CDR2 FNYEAQ. CDR3 DNA (partial): TGTGCCAGCAGCCCCCCCCCATATAGCGGGGGCTTACGCTACGAG. It is translated as CASSPPPYSGGLRYE. The entire CDR3 protein reads CASSPPPYSGGLRYEQYF.

The CDR3 sequence: CSARDRVEGHTEAFF. The part of the CDR3 DNA that was read is TGCAGTGCTAGAGATCGGGTGGAGGGGCATACTGAA. This rearrangement joins TRBV20-1 to TRBJ1-1; perhaps TRBD1 as D (5 bases). The read halts 3 residues ahead of the CDR3 end, with the missing end drawn from the germline J gene. The germline V and J ends were trimmed by 0 bases and 5 bases, with 16 bases remaining between them. The V gene's germline CDR1 is DFQATT and CDR2 SNEGSKA (reference sequence). The CDR3 has 15 residues.

As to this clone: The read finishes 3 residues shy of the CDR3 end, and the germline J gene is used to complete it. Other DNA sequences in the same sample also yield this CDR3. The V gene is TRBV7-9, the J gene TRBJ2-7; 10 nucleotides match TRBD1. Looked up from germline, CDR1 is SEHNR and CDR2 is FQNEAQ (reference sequence). The CDR3 length is 14 residues. J gave up 4 bases and V 5 bases, and 5 bases lay outside the gene matches. The CDR3 reads CASSDGTGVYEQYF. The sequenced part of the CDR3 DNA is TGTGCCAGCAGCGACGGGACAGGGGTGTACGAG. The full variable domain, rest sourced from reference TRBV7-9 and TRBJ2-7, is DTGVSQNPRHKITKRGQNVTFRCDPISEHNRLYWYRQTLGQGPEFLTYFQNEAQLEKSRLLSDRFSAERPKGSFSTLEIQRTEQGDSAMYLCASSDGTGVYEQYFGPGTRLTVT.

As to this clone: Sequencing ends 3 residues short of the CDR3 end; the germline J gene provides the rest. This chain uses TRBV7-2 with TRBJ1-2; D possibly corresponds to TRBD1 (6 bases). CDR3 length: 15 amino acids. The germline V gene encodes CDR1 SGHTA and CDR2 FQGNSA. Trimming took 3 bases from V and 4 from J, leaving 15 bases between them. CDR3 DNA, as far as it was read: TGTGCCAGCAGCTTCGGAGTGGGGGGGGCCTATGGC. The encoded protein is CASSFGVGGAYG. The full CDR3 protein reads CASSFGVGGAYGYTF.

On this clone itself: The read ends 3 residues before the CDR3 terminus; that terminus is restored from the germline J gene. The rearrangement links TRBV5-1 to TRBJ2-7; 9 positions match TRBD1. V lost 0 bases to trimming and J lost 4 bases; unmatched junction nucleotides: 5. CDR1 and CDR2 from the germline V gene are SGHRS and YFSETQ. This CDR3 spans 15 amino acids. The CDR3 loop reads CASSLVGQGVYEQYF. The DNA read from the CDR3 is TGCGCCAGCAGCTTGGTGGGACAGGGAGTTTACGAG.

With regard to this clone: The read ends 3 residues early relative to the CDR3; the germline J gene fills the gap. The chain has TRBV6-2 or TRBV6-3 and TRBJ1-1; D unclear. Trimming cost V 5 bases and J 4 bases, with 23 bases left between them. The CDR3 runs 17 residues. The germline V gene encodes CDR1 MNHEY and CDR2 SVGEGT. CDR3 amino acids: CASSRHPGRMRGTEAFF. The CDR3 DNA, read in part, is TGTGCCAGCAGTCGGCACCCGGGTCGCATGCGTGGCACTGAA.

Details on this clone: The CDR3 end lies 3 residues beyond the end of the read and is filled in from the germline J gene. J is TRBJ1-1 and V is TRBV18, with D possibly TRBD1 on 5 matching bases. Germline values: CDR1 KGHSH, CDR2 LQKENI. This CDR3 region has 13 residues. Trimming shortened V by 2 bases and J by 5 bases, and 9 bases separated the two germline ends. CDR3 region: CASSPGAGTEAFF. The part of the CDR3 DNA that was read is TGTGCCAGCTCACCAGGGGCAGGAACTGAA.

The CDR3 region is CSAWDREGEKLFF. The sequenced part of the CDR3 DNA is TGCAGTGCGTGGGACAGGGAGGGGGAAAAA. This chain connects TRBV20-1 to TRBJ1-4, with 9 bases identical to TRBD1. The read ends 3 residues early relative to the CDR3; the germline J gene fills the gap. The CDR3 runs 13 residues. With V trimmed by 6 bases and J by 8 bases, 7 bases remained unmatched. The germline CDR1 and CDR2 sequences are DFQATT and SNEGSKA (reference sequence).

Partial CDR3 DNA: TGCAGTGCTGTTATTAGGGATGAAAAA. This translates into CSAVIRDEK. The whole CDR3 reads CSAVIRDEKLFF. J is TRBJ1-4 and V is TRBV20-1; D is undetermined. The missing CDR3 end, 3 residues past where the read stops, is filled in from the germline J gene. This CDR3 has 12 amino acids. CDR1 is DFQATT and CDR2 is SNEGSKA in the germline V gene (reference sequence). V lost 5 bases and J lost 6, with 10 bases in between.

To note about this clone: Read coverage stops 3 residues before the CDR3 terminus; the germline J gene supplies the remainder. This chain connects TRBV20-1 to TRBJ1-1, with 7 bases aligning to TRBD1. The V gene end was trimmed by 3 bases and the J gene end by 3 bases; junction bases not matched to a gene: 1. The CDR3 has 12 residues. Germline V gene lookup returns CDR1 DFQATT and CDR2 SNEGSKA (reference sequence). The sequenced CDR3 bases are TGCAGTGCTAGCCAGGGGGACACTGAA. It codes for CSASQGDTE. From start to end, the CDR3 is CSASQGDTEAFF.

A note on this clone: At one boundary the junction diverges from the germline segment, which might be a read error. The sequenced fragment ends 3 residues before the CDR3 boundary, so the rest is inferred from the germline J gene. This chain uses TRBV7-7 with TRBJ2-1; 8 bases are shared with TRBD2. Germline CDR1 reads SSHAT; CDR2 reads FNYEAQ (reference sequence). CDR3 length equals 14 residues. The covered CDR3 bases are TGTGCTAGCAGCCTCCGGCGGGGGGACAATGAG. Translating gives CASSLRRGDNE. The whole CDR3 region reads CASSLRRGDNEQFF.

With regard to this clone: The read stops 3 residues short of the end of the CDR3; the missing end is completed from the germline J gene. This chain joins TRBV20-1 and TRBJ1-1, with a weak D call TRBD1 (5 bases). CDR1 is DFQATT, CDR2 SNEGSKA, per germline (reference sequence). V dropped 1 base and J dropped 3 bases, with 12 bases sitting between them. The CDR3 spans 14 residues. The CDR3 spells CSARGVEGYTEAFF. Partial CDR3 DNA: TGCAGTGCTAGAGGTGTGGAGGGGTACACTGAA.

To note about this clone: Read coverage stops 3 residues before the CDR3 terminus; the germline J gene supplies the remainder. The chain recombines TRBV5-1 with TRBJ1-1; D remains ambiguous. V lost 5 bases and J 4 bases, leaving 15 bases between the germline ends. The CDR3 contains 14 residues. Germline-derived CDR1 and CDR2 are SGHRS and YFSETQ. This CDR3 reads CASSSLDPGTEAFF. The part of the CDR3 DNA that was read is TGCGCCAGCAGTTCATTAGACCCGGGCACTGAA.

Worth noting for this clone: The missing CDR3 end, 3 residues past where the read stops, is filled in from the germline J gene. The chain recombines TRBV13 with TRBJ2-5, with 7 bases identical to TRBD2. The ends lost 3 bases at V and 2 bases at J; junction bases unmatched: 6. This CDR3 spans 15 amino acids. The germline V gene has CDR1 PRHDT and CDR2 FYEKMQ (reference sequence). Here the CDR3 reads CASSFPIAGQETQYF. The CDR3 DNA, read in part, is TGTGCCAGCAGCTTCCCGATAGCGGGTCAAGAGACC.

For this clone: Coverage ceases 3 residues before the CDR3 finishes, and the germline J gene fills in the end. This sequence joins TRBV5-1 and TRBJ1-4, with D possibly TRBD1 on 5 matching bases. The ends were cut back, 5 bases at V and 2 bases at J, with 13 bases in the middle. There are 15 residues in the CDR3. CDR1 and CDR2 from the germline V gene are SGHRS and YFSETQ. Here the CDR3 reads CASSPLQGTNEKLFF. The part of the CDR3 DNA that was read is TGCGCCAGCAGTCCCCTCCAGGGCACTAATGAAAAA.

With regard to this clone: The read stops 3 residues short of the end of the CDR3; the missing end is completed from the germline J gene. This sequence joins TRBV19 and TRBJ1-2; no clear D gene. V dropped 3 bases and J dropped 4 bases, with 3 bases sitting between them. The CDR3 length is 11 residues. CDR1 is LNHDA and CDR2 is SQIVND in the germline V gene (reference sequence). The CDR3 sequence is CASSIGYGYTF. The CDR3 DNA, read in part, is TGTGCCAGTAGTATCGGCTATGGC.

As for this clone: The observed sequence ends 3 residues before the CDR3 terminus, with the missing tail filled in from the germline J gene. This chain connects TRBV18 to TRBJ1-1; 11 nucleotides agree with TRBD1. Trimming took 6 bases from V and 5 from J; bases not matched to a gene: 11. The CDR3 has 16 residues. Per germline, CDR1 KGHSH and CDR2 LQKENI. The DNA read from the CDR3 is TGTGCCAGCTCCCTGAATCCGGGACAGGGGGGGACTGAA. Its protein product is CASSLNPGQGGTE. The complete CDR3 sequence is CASSLNPGQGGTEAFF.